Following are 24 T cell receptor beta chains from one sample sequenced in a study of cytomegalovirus exposure and HLA in healthy donors. Use of 60 Vbeta and 13 Jbeta primers characterized the PCR. Generated by immunoSEQ multiplex PCR, the TCRdb table keeps only in-frame clones and is missing some. The sample has 80,000 or so clones, 74% seen once. Sequenced material: PBMCs. These receptors all stem from a man younger than 45 in good health and CMV-seropositive.

This clone appeared a few times. The genes are TRBV7-2 and TRBJ2-7; possible D gene TRBD1, 5 bases. The length of the CDR3 is 14 residues. Germline V gene lookup returns CDR1 SGHTA and CDR2 FQGNSA. Deletions cut 5 bases from V and 0 bases from J, with 11 bases between. CDR3: CASSPQALSYEQYF. CDR3 sequence (DNA): TGTGCCAGCAGCCCACAGGCCCTCTCCTACGAGCAGTACTTC.

This clone was counted only a few times. J is TRBJ2-3 and V is TRBV29-1; D possibly corresponds to TRBD2 (7 bases). The CDR3 is made up of 12 amino acids. V lost 7 bases, J lost 8 bases, and 16 bases lay in between. Germline V gives CDR1 SQVTM, CDR2 ANQGSEA. CDR3 DNA sequence: TGCAGCGCCATGAAGAGGGGGGGTACGCAGTATTTT. Translation gives CSAMKRGGTQYF.

The V call is TRBV10-3, the J call TRBJ2-3, with D hard to call. V lost 3 bases and J lost 6, with 4 bases in between. CDR3 size: 11 residues. Germline loops: CDR1 ENHRY, CDR2 SYGVKD. CDR3 in amino acids: CAISDGDTQYF. CDR3 in DNA: TGTGCCATCAGTGACGGGGATACGCAGTATTTT.

The chain employs TRBV19 and TRBJ1-1, with 10 nucleotides matching TRBD1. The V gene's germline CDR1 is LNHDA and CDR2 SQIVND (reference sequence). V shed 4 bases and J 5 bases; nucleotides not matched to a gene: 10. This CDR3 spans 16 amino acids. CDR3 in DNA: TGTGCCAGTAGTACCTATTTGGACAGGGGGTTTACTGAAGCTTTCTTT. It translates to CASSTYLDRGFTEAFF.

This clone was seen only once. The chain uses TRBV5-1 and TRBJ2-5, with 13 nucleotides matching TRBD2. This CDR3 comprises 16 residues. J lost 1 base, V lost 4 bases, and 4 bases had no gene match. CDR1 and CDR2 from the germline V gene are SGHRS and YFSETQ. The CDR3 nucleotides are TGCGCCAGCAGCCTAGGGACTAGCGGGGCCCAAGAGACCCAGTACTTC. It yields the protein CASSLGTSGAQETQYF.

The V gene is TRBV19, the J gene TRBJ1-5, with TRBD1 matching 11 bases. V was clipped by 1 base and J by 5 bases; unmatched bases: 4. The germline V gene encodes CDR1 LNHDA and CDR2 SQIVND (reference sequence). This CDR3 is 16 amino acids long. The CDR3 DNA sequence: TGTGCCAGTAGTATAGGAGGGGACAGGGGGTATCAGCCCCAGCATTTT. It specifies CASSIGGDRGYQPQHF.

This clone occurred once. This chain joins TRBV9 and TRBJ1-5; 7 nucleotides agree with TRBD1. The V and J ends lost 5 bases and 5 bases, in that order; junction bases with no gene match: 7. Germline lookup yields CDR1 SGDLS and CDR2 YYNGEE. The CDR3 is made up of 14 amino acids. CDR3 protein: CASSLTGEDQPQHF. DNA of the CDR3: TGTGCCAGCAGTCTCACAGGGGAGGATCAGCCCCAGCATTTT.

The gene calls are TRBV7-9 and TRBJ2-7; the D gene is possibly TRBD2 (6 bases). The CDR3 covers 14 residues. Germline CDR1 and CDR2: SEHNR and FQNEAQ (reference sequence). Trimming stripped 5 bases from V and 7 bases from J, with 18 bases between. The CDR3 loop is CASSLMGGASEQYF. DNA of the CDR3: TGTGCCAGCAGCCTAATGGGGGGTGCGTCGGAGCAGTACTTC.

The chain combines TRBV7-9 with TRBJ2-2, with TRBD1 identical over 7 bases. Trimming at V came to 5 bases and at J to 0 bases, leaving 3 bases not matched to a gene. This CDR3 is 15 amino acids long. Germline V gene data show CDR1 as SEHNR and CDR2 as FQNEAQ (reference sequence). CDR3 bases: TGTGCCAGCAGCCCCGGGACAGCGAACACCGGGGAGCTGTTTTTT. This encodes CASSPGTANTGELFF.

The chain has TRBV19 and TRBJ2-2, with D unresolved. Germline CDR1 reads LNHDA; CDR2 reads SQIVND (reference sequence). CDR3 size: 14 residues. Trimming left V 4 bases short and J 1 base short, with 7 bases between. DNA for the CDR3: TGTGCCAGTAGTACTCAGATGAACACCGGGGAGCTGTTTTTT. Its protein product is CASSTQMNTGELFF.

In DNA form, the CDR3 reads TGTGCCAGCACCCTCCTAGCGGGGTCCTACGAGCAGTACTTC. This encodes CASTLLAGSYEQYF. The chain links TRBV5-6 to TRBJ2-7; 9 positions agree with TRBD2. This CDR3 has 14 amino acids. Germline assignment: CDR1 SGHDT and CDR2 YYEEEE. V lost 6 bases, J lost 1 base, and 5 bases stayed unmatched.

V usage is TRBV9 and J usage is TRBJ1-1, with no clear D. V was shortened by 2 bases and J by 2 bases, with 10 bases between the two germline ends. Germline V gene sequence: CDR1 SGDLS, CDR2 YYNGEE. The CDR3 is made up of 14 amino acids. CDR3 residues: CASSVEGPNTEAFF. The CDR3 coding sequence is TGTGCCAGCAGCGTGGAGGGCCCAAACACTGAAGCTTTCTTT.

The chain recombines TRBV25-1 with TRBJ1-1; the D gene is possibly TRBD1 (5 bases). CDR1 and CDR2 from the germline V gene are MGHDK and SYGVNS. CDR3 length: 11 amino acids. The V gene lost 4 bases and the J gene lost 9 bases, with 9 bases spanning the gap. The chain's CDR3 is CASSGGRKAFF. CDR3 bases: TGTGCCAGCAGTGGGGGCAGGAAAGCTTTCTTT. Full variable domain (outside the CDR3, taken from reference TRBV25-1 and TRBJ1-1): EADIYQTPRYLVIGTGKKITLECSQTMGHDKMYWYQQDPGMELHLIHYSYGVNSTEKGDLSSESTVSRIRTEHFPLTLESARPSHTSQYLCASSGGRKAFFGQGTRLTVV.

This chain connects TRBV19 to TRBJ2-4; D possibly corresponds to TRBD2 (6 bases). The V gene lost 0 bases and the J gene lost 1 base, with 7 bases spanning the gap. The CDR3 runs 15 residues. CDR1 is LNHDA and CDR2 is SQIVND in the germline V gene (reference sequence). CDR3 nucleotide sequence: TGTGCCAGTAGTATAGATCGGGGGGCCAAAAACATTCAGTACTTC. It translates to CASSIDRGAKNIQYF.

In its sample, this clone was seen a few times. V is TRBV6-5 and J is TRBJ2-7; possible D gene TRBD1, 5 bases. CDR1 and CDR2 (germline): MNHEY, SVGAGI. V lost 6 bases, J lost 7 bases, and 16 bases lay in between. This CDR3 is 13 amino acids long. Here the CDR3 reads CASSQGIRSEQYF. DNA for the CDR3: TGTGCCAGCAGCCAGGGAATTCGGTCTGAGCAGTACTTC.

V usage is TRBV30 and J usage is TRBJ1-1; D is possibly TRBD1 (5 bases). This CDR3 has 13 residues. The V and J ends lost 5 bases and 1 base respectively, with 11 bases between them. Germline V lookup: CDR1 GTSNPN, CDR2 SVGIG (reference sequence). The DNA of the CDR3 is TGTGCCTGGCGGGGGGTCGAGAACACTGAAGCTTTCTTT. Protein sequence: CAWRGVENTEAFF.

This clone is a singleton in its sample. The V gene is TRBV4-2, the J gene TRBJ2-5; a possible D gene is TRBD2 (5 bases). The CDR3 sequence is 17 residues long. Germline V CDR1 and CDR2: LGHNA, YNFKEQ. V was trimmed by 0 bases and J by 7 bases, leaving 21 bases between them. In DNA form, the CDR3 reads TGTGCCAGCAGCCAAGACTTCACGGGGTCAGAGGGAAGGACCCAGTACTTC. Its translation: CASSQDFTGSEGRTQYF.

This chain joins TRBV7-9 and TRBJ1-6; 8 positions agree with TRBD1. CDR1 is SEHNR and CDR2 is FQNEAQ in the germline V gene (reference sequence). V lost 1 base, J lost 11 bases, and 4 bases stayed unmatched. The CDR3 has 14 residues. CDR3 amino acids: CASSLGTGNPPLHF. The DNA for the CDR3 is TGTGCCAGCAGCTTAGGGACAGGGAATCCACCCCTCCACTTT.

The rearrangement joins TRBV25-1 to TRBJ2-7; 8 nucleotides match TRBD1. Germline lookup yields CDR1 MGHDK and CDR2 SYGVNS. The V and J ends lost 2 bases and 4 bases, in that order; junction bases with no gene match: 4. This CDR3 spans 14 amino acids. As DNA, the CDR3 is TGTGCCAGCAGTGAACAGGGGGCCGGGTACGAGCAGTACTTC. Translation gives CASSEQGAGYEQYF.

This clone was seen more than once but under ten times. The J gene is TRBJ1-2, the V gene TRBV25-1; the D is unclear. Germline V gene lookup returns CDR1 MGHDK and CDR2 SYGVNS. The CDR3 contains 13 residues. V was clipped by 1 base and J by 6 bases, with 9 bases between them. The chain's CDR3 is CASSEFRTDGYTF. The DNA of the CDR3 is TGTGCCAGCAGTGAATTCCGCACGGATGGCTACACCTTC.

On this clone itself: One end of the junction varies from germline; a read error may be responsible. The chain is built from TRBV7-7 and TRBJ2-1; D remains unclear. The CDR3 is 15 residues long. Germline V gene lookup returns CDR1 SSHAT and CDR2 FNYEAQ (reference sequence). CDR3 DNA: TGTGCTAGCAGCTTAGATCTCACGGCCTACAATGAGCAGTTCTTC. This encodes CASSLDLTAYNEQFF.

The chain uses TRBV28 and TRBJ2-7; 8 positions agree with TRBD2. Germline values: CDR1 MDHEN, CDR2 SYDVKM. Trimming took 2 bases from V and 3 from J; bases not matched to a gene: 3. This CDR3 is built from 14 residues. The CDR3 is CASSLVGGGYEQYF. The CDR3 nucleotides read TGTGCCAGCAGTTTAGTCGGGGGGGGCTACGAGCAGTACTTC.

The gene calls are TRBV4-1 and TRBJ1-2; 7 nucleotides agree with TRBD1. Germline V gene sequence: CDR1 MGHRA, CDR2 YSYEKL. With 5 bases clipped from V and 6 bases from J, the junction kept 6 bases outside the gene matches. The CDR3 is made up of 13 amino acids. CDR3 residues: CASSSTGADGYTF. As DNA, the CDR3 is TGCGCCAGCAGCTCAACAGGGGCGGATGGCTACACCTTC.

This clone occurred a few times. V gene TRBV11-3 combines with J gene TRBJ2-5; 15 bases fit TRBD2. Germline V lookup: CDR1 SGHNT, CDR2 YENEEA. This CDR3 is built from 17 residues. J was trimmed by 2 bases and V by 5 bases; bases with no gene match: 6. CDR3 DNA: TGTGCCAGCAGCCGGCGGACTAGCGGGAGGGAACAAGAGACCCAGTACTTC. Encoded protein: CASSRRTSGREQETQYF. Full variable domain (outside the CDR3, taken from reference TRBV11-3 and TRBJ2-5): EAGVVQSPRYKIIEKKQPVAFWCNPISGHNTLYWYLQNLGQGPELLIRYENEEAVDDSQLPKDRFSAERLKGVDSTLKIQPAELGDSAVYLCASSRRTSGREQETQYFGPGTRLLVL.